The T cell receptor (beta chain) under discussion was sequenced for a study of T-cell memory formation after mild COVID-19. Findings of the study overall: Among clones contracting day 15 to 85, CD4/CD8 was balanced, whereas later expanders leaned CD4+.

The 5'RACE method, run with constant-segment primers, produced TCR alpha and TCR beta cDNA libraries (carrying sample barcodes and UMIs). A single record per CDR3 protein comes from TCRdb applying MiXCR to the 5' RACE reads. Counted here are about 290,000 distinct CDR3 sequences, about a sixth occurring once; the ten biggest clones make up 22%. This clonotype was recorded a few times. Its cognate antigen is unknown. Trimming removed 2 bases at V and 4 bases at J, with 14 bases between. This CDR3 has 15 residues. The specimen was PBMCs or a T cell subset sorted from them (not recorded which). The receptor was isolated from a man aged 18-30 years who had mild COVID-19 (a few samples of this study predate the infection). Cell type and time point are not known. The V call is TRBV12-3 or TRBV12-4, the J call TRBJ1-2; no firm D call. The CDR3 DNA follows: TGTGCCAGCAGTTTAAGGATTACCTCGATCTATGGCTACACCTTC. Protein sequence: CASSLRITSIYGYTF.